These 8 T cell receptor beta chains originate from one sample sequenced in a study of OX40 agonist ivuxolimab in advanced cancers. Here immunoSEQ multiplex PCR was the method, and the copy in TCRdb shows in-frame clones only, minus some. The table includes more than 65,000 clones, around 93% detected once. Sample: CD4+ or CD8+ T cells sorted from blood, taken in a trial of the OX40 agonist ivuxolimab. These receptor sequences come from an adult with an advanced solid tumor such as melanoma, head and neck, liver or kidney cancer.

The chain joins TRBV5-6 to TRBJ1-1; 12 bases line up with TRBD1. Trimming cost V 3 bases and J 5 bases; bases outside gene matches: 5. Germline V gene sequence: CDR1 SGHDT, CDR2 YYEEEE. This CDR3 comprises 15 residues. CDR3 in amino acids: CASSWGQGARTEAFF. For the CDR3, the DNA is TGTGCCAGCAGCTGGGGACAGGGGGCGAGGACTGAAGCTTTCTTT.

V and J are TRBV7-8 and TRBJ2-7, with TRBD2 identical over 9 bases. CDR1 and CDR2 from the germline V gene are SGHVS and FQNEAQ. The CDR3 is 13 residues long. The CDR3 region is CVPPCGRAYEQYF. For the CDR3, the DNA is TGTGTCCCCCCCTGCGGGAGGGCCTACGAGCAGTACTTC.

The chain joins TRBV9 to TRBJ2-2; D gene unclear. V lost 0 bases and J 1 base, leaving 4 bases between the germline ends. Germline lookup yields CDR1 SGDLS and CDR2 YYNGEE. The CDR3 sequence is 14 residues long. For the CDR3, the DNA is TGTGCCAGCAGCGTAGCCAAGAACACCGGGGAGCTGTTTTTT. Translated: CASSVAKNTGELFF.

J is TRBJ1-1 and V is TRBV30, with D hard to call. The CDR3 is made up of 11 amino acids. Trimming cost V 7 bases and J 4 bases, with 10 bases left between them. Germline CDR1 reads GTSNPN; CDR2 reads SVGIG (reference sequence). CDR3: CASSQATEAFF. Written as DNA, the CDR3 is TGTGCCTCCTCCCAGGCCACTGAAGCTTTCTTT.

The genes are TRBV19 and TRBJ1-5; D uncertain. The CDR3 extends over 13 amino acids. V dropped 6 bases and J dropped 3 bases, with 9 bases sitting between them. Germline CDR1 reads LNHDA; CDR2 reads SQIVND (reference sequence). For the CDR3, the DNA is TGTGCCAGTAGACCGACTGACAATCAGCCCCAGCATTTT. This translates into CASRPTDNQPQHF.

This chain uses TRBV7-8 with TRBJ2-7; TRBD2 is a possible D gene (6 bases). The V gene's germline CDR1 is SGHVS and CDR2 FQNEAQ. This CDR3 has 16 amino acids. The V end lost 6 bases, the J end lost 0 bases, and 18 bases lay between the germline ends. CDR3 sequence: CASRKGGLADSYEQYF. CDR3 DNA sequence: TGTGCCAGCAGGAAGGGAGGTTTAGCGGACTCCTACGAGCAGTACTTC.

This chain links TRBV20-1 with TRBJ2-7; no firm D call. The germline V and J ends were trimmed by 7 bases and 2 bases, with 9 bases remaining between them. This CDR3 has 11 residues. Germline CDR1 DFQATT, CDR2 SNEGSKA (reference sequence). CDR3: CSGTNTYEQYF. CDR3 sequence (DNA): TGCAGTGGTACCAACACCTACGAGCAGTACTTC.

The chain joins TRBV6-1 to TRBJ1-4, with a tentative D call TRBD1 (6 bases). The V end was cut by 7 bases, the J end by 8 bases, with 17 bases between. The V gene's germline CDR1 is MNHNS and CDR2 SASEGT. The CDR3 runs to 14 residues. The CDR3 sequence is CASKRTDQREKLFF. CDR3 nucleotides: TGTGCCAGCAAACGGACAGATCAACGAGAAAAACTGTTTTTT.